One and the same sample provided the 3 T cell receptor beta chains below, sequenced in a study of technical replicates of blood from a few donors. Only in-frame clones appear in the TCRdb table, and some are missing; sequencing was by immunoSEQ multiplex PCR. Here the sample spans tens of thousands of clones, approximately 97% being singletons. The sequenced material came from T cells isolated from PBMCs. The receptor source for this set is a human donor in good health.

V is TRBV9 and J is TRBJ2-5; 9 bases line up with TRBD2. Unmatched junction bases numbered 10, after V lost 3 bases and J lost 1 base. CDR3 length: 17 amino acids. From germline, CDR1 is SGDLS and CDR2 YYNGEE. CDR3 region: CASSGLPSGDGQETQYF. The CDR3 nucleotides read TGTGCCAGCAGCGGGCTACCTAGCGGGGATGGCCAAGAGACCCAGTACTTC.

This clone was seen only once. CDR3 protein: CASSYPTGGGETQYF. The CDR3 DNA reads TGTGCCAGCAGCTATCCGACAGGGGGCGGGGAGACCCAGTACTTC. The rearrangement links TRBV5-6 to TRBJ2-5; TRBD1 agrees at 10 bases. The CDR3 loop spans 15 amino acids. The V gene's germline CDR1 is SGHDT and CDR2 YYEEEE. The junction had 7 bases not matched to a gene; V was cut back by 3 bases and J by 5 bases.

The chain employs TRBV6-5 and TRBJ1-1, with D perhaps matching TRBD1 (5 bases). Germline V lookup: CDR1 MNHEY, CDR2 SVGAGI. This CDR3 is 13 amino acids long. Trimming stripped 5 bases from V and 10 bases from J, with 17 bases between. Here the CDR3 DNA reads TGTGCCAGCAGTACCACAGGCGGTTGGCGAGCTTTCTTT. It is translated as CASSTTGGWRAFF.